A single sample is the source of the 27 T cell receptor beta chains below, sequenced in a study of somatic mutations in cytotoxic T cells in rheumatoid arthritis (dated by TCRdb to about 2017). The library was produced with the immunoSEQ multiplex PCR assay. The clones in this table, taken by TCRdb from immuneACCESS, are in-frame only. Not every clone is retained; where verified, under half of the shortfall comes from an unresolved V gene, and the cause of the rest is unknown. The sample has approximately 21,000 clones on record, approximately 80% of them singletons. Approximately 11% of the sample comes from the top ten. The sequencing sample was made of CD8+ T cells sorted from blood. These receptors came from an adult with rheumatoid arthritis.

This clone was observed a few times. The chain links TRBV19 to TRBJ1-6, with 9 nucleotides matching TRBD1. The length of the CDR3 is 15 residues. In germline, CDR1 is LNHDA, CDR2 SQIVND (reference sequence). Trimming at V came to 3 bases and at J to 10 bases, leaving 7 bases not matched to a gene. For the CDR3, the DNA is TGTGCCAGTAGTATGGGACAGGGCTTTAGATCACCCCTCCACTTT. This codes for CASSMGQGFRSPLHF. Looking up the rest from reference TRBV19 and TRBJ1-6 gives the full variable domain: DGGITQSPKYLFRKEGQNVTLSCEQNLNHDAMYWYRQDPGQGLRLIYYSQIVNDFQKGDIAEGYSVSREKKESFPLTVTSAQKNPTAFYLCASSMGQGFRSPLHFGNGTRLTVT.

This clone was detected only once. The chain carries TRBV4-3 and TRBJ2-3; D not certain. Germline V CDR1 and CDR2: LGHNA, YSLEER. CDR3 size: 14 residues. The ends were cut back, 0 bases at V and 2 bases at J, with 6 bases in the middle. The CDR3 coding sequence is TGCGCCAGCAGCCAAGATACTTCCACAGATACGCAGTATTTT. This gives the protein CASSQDTSTDTQYF.

The rearrangement uses TRBV4-3 and TRBJ1-4, with D possibly TRBD1 on 6 matching bases. V lost 2 bases to trimming and J lost 7 bases, with 17 bases between them. This CDR3 comprises 16 residues. The germline CDR1 and CDR2 sequences are LGHNA and YSLEER. The CDR3: CASSQNLGGKGEKLFF. The DNA of the CDR3 is TGCGCCAGCAGCCAAAACCTAGGGGGGAAGGGTGAAAAACTGTTTTTT.

CDR3 in amino acids: CASSPISDTQYF. CDR3 DNA: TGCGCCAGCAGCCCAATCTCAGATACGCAGTATTTT. The chain couples TRBV5-1 to TRBJ2-3; D is uncertain. The CDR3 is 12 amino acids. Germline CDR1 is SGHRS and CDR2 is YFSETQ. V shed 4 bases and J shed 4 bases, with 7 bases lying between them.

This sequence joins TRBV4-1 and TRBJ2-3, with D unresolved. The V and J ends lost 0 bases and 6 bases respectively, with 10 bases between them. The length of the CDR3 is 14 residues. Germline V gene lookup returns CDR1 MGHRA and CDR2 YSYEKL. In DNA, the CDR3 is TGCGCCAGCAGCCAAGAGGGTCCGGCGGATACGCAGTATTTT. Protein product: CASSQEGPADTQYF.

This chain links TRBV4-1 with TRBJ1-1; D perhaps matches TRBD1 (5 bases). CDR3 length equals 15 residues. Looked up from germline, CDR1 is MGHRA and CDR2 is YSYEKL. V lost 4 bases to trimming and J lost 5 bases, with 17 bases between them. The CDR3 bases are TGCGCCAGCAGCCCCTCTGTGGGGGTGGGAACTGAAGCTTTCTTT. Translated, it gives CASSPSVGVGTEAFF.

The genes are TRBV4-2 and TRBJ2-1; TRBD1 might be the D (5 bases). The germline V gene has CDR1 LGHNA and CDR2 YNFKEQ. The CDR3 spans 18 residues. V lost 0 bases to trimming and J lost 3 bases, with 18 bases between them. CDR3 DNA: TGTGCCAGCAGCCAAGATCAGGGTTTTATCGGCGGCTACAATGAGCAGTTCTTC. It encodes CASSQDQGFIGGYNEQFF.

A few counts support this clone. The chain employs TRBV7-2 and TRBJ1-6; D remains ambiguous. There are 13 residues in the CDR3. The V end was cut by 4 bases, the J end by 9 bases, with 10 bases between. Per the germline V gene, CDR1 is SGHTA and CDR2 is FQGNSA. CDR3 amino acids: CASSSDLSSPLHF. The CDR3 DNA reads as TGTGCCAGCAGCTCGGACCTCAGTTCACCCCTCCACTTT.

This clone occurred once. The rearrangement joins TRBV10-2 to TRBJ1-1, with D perhaps TRBD1 (5 bases). V was shortened by 1 base and J by 4 bases, with 10 bases between the two germline ends. The CDR3 is 14 amino acids. From germline, CDR1 is WSHSY and CDR2 SAAADI. DNA of the CDR3: TGCGCCAGCAGTGAGTTGGGGGGTGGCACTGAAGCTTTCTTT. Protein product: CASSELGGGTEAFF.

The rearrangement joins TRBV14 to TRBJ1-1; tentative D call: TRBD1 (6 bases). The V and J ends lost 5 bases and 6 bases respectively, with 16 bases between them. The germline CDR1 and CDR2 sequences are SGHDN and FVKESK. This CDR3 is built from 14 residues. The CDR3 region has the DNA TGTGCCAGCAGCGACAAACAGGGCTGGGCTGAAGCTTTCTTT. Its translation: CASSDKQGWAEAFF.

The count of this clone is one. The chain carries TRBV19 and TRBJ1-2; D is ambiguous. The CDR3 is made up of 11 amino acids. Trimming left V 9 bases short and J 4 bases short, with 9 bases between. Germline V gene sequence: CDR1 LNHDA, CDR2 SQIVND (reference sequence). DNA for the CDR3: TGTGCCAGCGAGGGTATCTATGGCTACACCTTC. Translation: CASEGIYGYTF.

This chain joins TRBV15 and TRBJ1-2, with D possibly matching TRBD1 (6 bases). There are 15 residues in the CDR3. V shed 0 bases and J shed 6 bases, with 14 bases lying between them. Looked up from germline, CDR1 is LNHNV and CDR2 is YYDKDF (reference sequence). The CDR3 is CATSRETDRLDGYTF. CDR3 bases: TGTGCCACCAGCAGAGAGACCGACAGGCTCGATGGCTACACCTTC. Full variable domain (remainder filled in from reference TRBV15 and TRBJ1-2): DAMVIQNPRYQVTQFGKPVTLSCSQTLNHNVMYWYQQKSSQAPKLLFHYYDKDFNNEADTPDNFQSRRPNTSFCFLDIRSPGLGDTAMYLCATSRETDRLDGYTFGSGTRLTVV.

This clone was observed a few times. V is TRBV27 and J is TRBJ1-2; 7 bases fit TRBD1. Germline CDR1 and CDR2: MNHEY and SMNVEV (reference sequence). Losses at the gene ends were 5 bases for V and 3 bases for J; bases not matched to a gene: 9. The CDR3 sequence is 15 residues long. In nucleotides, the CDR3 is TGTGCCAGCAGTACCTACAGGGGTAGGGACTATGGCTACACCTTC. Translated, it gives CASSTYRGRDYGYTF.

The chain couples TRBV7-6 to TRBJ2-7, with 10 bases that match TRBD2. V dropped 1 base and J dropped 0; count of bases not matched to a gene: 3. The CDR3 totals 16 residues. The germline gives CDR1 SGHVS, CDR2 FNYEAQ. CDR3 coding DNA: TGTGCCAGCAGCTTAGGCGCTAGCGGGAGCTCCTACGAGCAGTACTTC. It translates to CASSLGASGSSYEQYF.

V and J are TRBV6-6 and TRBJ1-1; no clear D. Germline CDR1 reads MNHNY; CDR2 reads SVGAGI (reference sequence). V gave up 6 bases and J gave up 2 bases, with 10 bases separating them. The length of the CDR3 is 13 residues. Here the CDR3 reads CASSQGLNTEAFF. For the CDR3, the DNA is TGTGCCAGCAGCCAAGGACTAAACACTGAAGCTTTCTTT.

Here the CDR3 DNA reads TGTGCCAGCAGCTCGGGAGGGGTGGCCTGGAGCAATCAGCCCCAGCATTTT. It is translated as CASSSGGVAWSNQPQHF. V gene TRBV5-6 combines with J gene TRBJ1-5, with D perhaps TRBD1 (5 bases). The CDR3 runs 17 residues. The germline V gene encodes CDR1 SGHDT and CDR2 YYEEEE. V dropped 3 bases and J dropped 1 base, with 17 bases sitting between them.

The rearrangement links TRBV7-2 to TRBJ1-5; D unclear. CDR1 and CDR2 from the germline V gene are SGHTA and FQGNSA. The CDR3 extends over 13 amino acids. V lost 1 base and J lost 4, with 5 bases in between. CDR3 region: CASSLGVNQPQHF. The CDR3 bases are TGTGCCAGCAGCTTAGGGGTAAATCAGCCCCAGCATTTT. Full variable domain (outside the CDR3, taken from reference TRBV7-2 and TRBJ1-5): GAGVSQSPSNKVTEKGKDVELRCDPISGHTALYWYRQSLGQGLEFLIYFQGNSAPDKSGLPSDRFSAERTGGSVSTLTIQRTQQEDSAVYLCASSLGVNQPQHFGDGTRLSIL.

This chain links TRBV5-4 with TRBJ2-1, with D tentatively TRBD2 (5 bases). Trimming stripped 7 bases from V and 9 bases from J, with 11 bases between. The germline gives CDR1 SGHNT, CDR2 YYREEE (reference sequence). The CDR3 loop spans 11 amino acids. CDR3 loop: CASSRVGEQFF. The DNA of the CDR3 is TGTGCCAGCTCGCGGGTGGGTGAGCAGTTCTTC.

The chain is built from TRBV11-3 and TRBJ1-1; D is uncertain. The CDR3 totals 13 residues. Germline CDR1 SGHNT, CDR2 YENEEA. Deletions cut 1 base from V and 0 bases from J, with 3 bases between. The CDR3 DNA follows: TGTGCCAGCAGCTTAGCGATGAACACTGAAGCTTTCTTT. It specifies CASSLAMNTEAFF.

The chain links TRBV5-4 to TRBJ2-3, with a tentative D call TRBD2 (5 bases). The CDR3 has 14 amino acids. V was shortened by 4 bases and J by 5 bases, with 14 bases between the two germline ends. Germline lookup yields CDR1 SGHNT and CDR2 YYREEE (reference sequence). This chain's CDR3 is CASSRERLGDTQYF. In DNA form, the CDR3 reads TGTGCCAGCAGCAGGGAGCGCCTTGGAGATACGCAGTATTTT. Drawing the rest from reference TRBV5-4 and TRBJ2-3, the complete variable domain is ETGVTQSPTHLIKTRGQQVTLRCSSQSGHNTVSWYQQALGQGPQFIFQYYREEENGRGNFPPRFSGLQFPNYSSELNVNALELDDSALYLCASSRERLGDTQYFGPGTRLTVL.

The chain employs TRBV11-2 and TRBJ1-4, with TRBD1 identical over 7 bases. The germline V gene encodes CDR1 SGHAT and CDR2 FQNNGV. J gave up 6 bases and V 1 base, and 5 bases lay outside the gene matches. The CDR3 is made up of 15 amino acids. CDR3 in DNA: TGTGCCAGCAGCTTAGCCCGGCAGGGGGATGAAAAACTGTTTTTT. Translated: CASSLARQGDEKLFF. The variable domain in full, with the rest retrieved from reference TRBV11-2 and TRBJ1-4, is EAGVAQSPRYKIIEKRQSVAFWCNPISGHATLYWYQQILGQGPKLLIQFQNNGVVDDSQLPKDRFSAERLKGVDSTLKIQPAKLEDSAVYLCASSLARQGDEKLFFGSGTQLSVL.

This chain uses TRBV5-1 with TRBJ2-5; 7 positions agree with TRBD1. The CDR3 runs 13 residues. Germline CDR1 reads SGHRS; CDR2 reads YFSETQ. Trimming removed 4 bases from V and 1 base from J; junction bases left unmatched: 1. The CDR3 spells CASSRQGQETQYF. The CDR3, as DNA: TGCGCCAGCAGCAGACAGGGCCAAGAGACCCAGTACTTC.

This sequence joins TRBV15 and TRBJ1-1, with 7 bases aligning to TRBD1. Germline values: CDR1 LNHNV, CDR2 YYDKDF (reference sequence). V was pared by 1 base and J by 7 bases, with 6 bases of the junction left unmatched. This CDR3 is built from 14 residues. The CDR3 is CATSRGGQRSEAFF. The CDR3 DNA reads TGTGCCACCAGCAGAGGGGGACAGAGGAGTGAAGCTTTCTTT.

The CDR3 region is CASRSGPFDEQYF. The CDR3, as DNA: TGTGCCAGCAGATCCGGACCCTTCGACGAGCAGTACTTC. The chain couples TRBV6-5 to TRBJ2-7; no clear D gene. The length of the CDR3 is 13 residues. V shed 6 bases and J shed 5 bases, with 14 bases lying between them. Germline V gives CDR1 MNHEY, CDR2 SVGAGI.

The J gene is TRBJ2-3, the V gene TRBV19; D is ambiguous. The CDR3 contains 13 residues. V was cut by 6 bases and J by 2 bases, with 9 bases left in between. CDR1 is LNHDA, CDR2 SQIVND, per germline (reference sequence). CDR3 in amino acids: CASSKVPTDTQYF. In nucleotides, the CDR3 is TGTGCCAGTAGCAAGGTCCCCACAGATACGCAGTATTTT.

This CDR3 reads CASSQDLGLAGTSKFF. DNA for the CDR3: TGCGCCAGCAGCCAAGATCTAGGACTAGCGGGTACTTCGAAGTTCTTC. This chain joins TRBV4-1 and TRBJ2-1; TRBD2 aligns across 11 bases. In germline, CDR1 is MGHRA, CDR2 YSYEKL. Losses at the gene ends were 0 bases for V and 14 bases for J; bases not matched to a gene: 12. This CDR3 spans 16 amino acids.

V and J are TRBV27 and TRBJ1-5; D perhaps matches TRBD1 (5 bases). The CDR3 has 15 residues. The V gene's germline CDR1 is MNHEY and CDR2 SMNVEV (reference sequence). The ends were cut back, 2 bases at V and 0 bases at J, with 8 bases in the middle. The CDR3: CASSLGAYSNQPQHF. CDR3 sequence (DNA): TGTGCCAGCAGTTTAGGGGCTTATAGCAATCAGCCCCAGCATTTT.